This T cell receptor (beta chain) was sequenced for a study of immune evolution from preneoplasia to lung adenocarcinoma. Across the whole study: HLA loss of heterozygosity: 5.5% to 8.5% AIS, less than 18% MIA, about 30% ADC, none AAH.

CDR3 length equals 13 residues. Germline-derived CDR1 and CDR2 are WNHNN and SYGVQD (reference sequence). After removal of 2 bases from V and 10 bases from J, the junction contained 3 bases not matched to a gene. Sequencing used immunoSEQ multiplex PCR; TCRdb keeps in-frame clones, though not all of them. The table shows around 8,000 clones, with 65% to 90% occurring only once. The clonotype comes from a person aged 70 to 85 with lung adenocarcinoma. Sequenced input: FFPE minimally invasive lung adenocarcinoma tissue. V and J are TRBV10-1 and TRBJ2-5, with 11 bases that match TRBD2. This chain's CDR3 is CASSETSGGFQYF. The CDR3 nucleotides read TGCGCCAGCAGTGAGACTAGCGGGGGCTTCCAGTACTTC.